These 8 T cell receptor beta chains originate from one sample sequenced in a study of human T cells and chemical hapten exposure. Time point reported: patch test 2, 6 weeks after DPC sensitization. Treatment described: therapeutic diphenylcyclopropenone sensitization with weekly scalp DPC. In TCRdb, the RACE reads were re-called with MiXCR into one record per CDR3 protein. This sample has about 69,000 distinct CDR3 sequences, with 9% to 12% found just once. The sequencing here drew on whole blood, taken in connection with sensitization to the hapten diphenylcyclopropenone (DPC). The receptor set was obtained from a woman aged 50 to 60 with alopecia areata. Some clones in this sample may be carry-over from other donors' samples.

This clonotype was seen repeatedly, ten times or more. The chain employs TRBV7-8 and TRBJ2-1; TRBD2 aligns across 12 bases. The CDR3 is 18 amino acids. V lost 0 bases to trimming and J lost 2 bases; unmatched junction nucleotides: 5. Germline lookup yields CDR1 SGHVS and CDR2 FQNEAQ. The CDR3 spells CASSLARLAGGPYNEQFF. CDR3 bases: TGTGCCAGCAGCTTAGCGAGGCTAGCGGGAGGGCCCTACAATGAGCAGTTCTTC.

In its sample, this clonotype was seen many times. This chain's CDR3 is CASSEASGINNEQFF. The DNA of the CDR3 is TGTGCCAGCAGTGAAGCTAGCGGGATCAACAATGAGCAGTTCTTC. V is TRBV25-1 and J is TRBJ2-1; 9 bases fit TRBD2. CDR1 and CDR2 from the germline V gene are MGHDK and SYGVNS. This CDR3 is 15 amino acids long. Germline trimming cut 2 bases from V and 5 bases from J; bases unmatched to any gene: 4.

This clonotype showed up many times. This chain links TRBV7-9 with TRBJ1-2, with no clear D. The CDR3 is 14 residues long. Trimming pared 5 bases from V and 0 bases from J, leaving 10 bases between. The germline V gene encodes CDR1 SEHNR and CDR2 FQNEAQ (reference sequence). The CDR3, as DNA: TGTGCCAGCAGCAATACAATAGCTAACTATGGCTACACCTTC. It encodes CASSNTIANYGYTF. The entire variable domain, with the rest obtained from reference TRBV7-9 and TRBJ1-2, is as follows: DTGVSQNPRHKITKRGQNVTFRCDPISEHNRLYWYRQTLGQGPEFLTYFQNEAQLEKSRLLSDRFSAERPKGSFSTLEIQRTEQGDSAMYLCASSNTIANYGYTFGSGTRLTVV.

This clonotype was recorded at least ten times. This chain joins TRBV3-1 and TRBJ2-1; 7 bases line up with TRBD1. This CDR3 is built from 16 residues. Trimming removed 2 bases from V and 2 bases from J; junction bases left unmatched: 6. The V gene's germline CDR1 is LGHDT and CDR2 YNNKEL (reference sequence). The CDR3 region has the DNA TGTGCCAGCAGCCAACGAGGGGGCTGGACCTACAATGAGCAGTTCTTC. This sequence encodes CASSQRGGWTYNEQFF.

This clonotype was observed many times. The chain is built from TRBV20-1 and TRBJ2-3; D perhaps matches TRBD1 (6 bases). The CDR3 length is 17 residues. V lost 3 bases, J lost 0 bases, and 19 bases lay in between. Germline values: CDR1 DFQATT, CDR2 SNEGSKA (reference sequence). The CDR3 DNA is TGCAGTGCTAGTCCCGACAGGAATGCAATCAGCACAGATACGCAGTATTTT. Translating it yields CSASPDRNAISTDTQYF.

This clonotype was found many times. J is TRBJ2-1 and V is TRBV5-1, with 14 nucleotides matching TRBD2. Germline CDR1 and CDR2: SGHRS and YFSETQ. This CDR3 has 17 amino acids. The V segment lost 3 bases and the J segment 8 bases; nucleotides outside the gene matches: 10. CDR3 nucleotides: TGCGCCAGCAGCTCAGGACTAGCGGGAGGCCCAGGGGATGAGCAGTTCTTC. It yields the protein CASSSGLAGGPGDEQFF.

This clonotype has just a few counts. The gene calls are TRBV20-1 and TRBJ2-3, with D uncertain. The V and J ends lost 3 bases and 5 bases respectively, with 21 bases between them. This CDR3 region has 16 residues. The germline V gene has CDR1 DFQATT and CDR2 SNEGSKA (reference sequence). The CDR3 spells CSARDGSLPSVDTQYF. CDR3 sequence (DNA): TGCAGTGCTAGGGACGGCTCCCTTCCTTCAGTAGATACGCAGTATTTT.

The table lists this clonotype with a few counts. The CDR3 nucleotides read TGTGCCAGCTCACCAGCGGCGGTCGTCGCTGGGGCCAACGTCCTGACTTTC. Translating it yields CASSPAAVVAGANVLTF. The chain carries TRBV18 and TRBJ2-6, with D unclear. CDR3 length: 17 amino acids. Germline V lookup: CDR1 KGHSH, CDR2 LQKENI. The germline V and J ends were trimmed by 2 bases and 2 bases, with 13 bases remaining between them.